The 2 T cell receptor beta chains below come from one sample, sequenced in a study of blood T cell repertoires in COVID-19. Sequencing used immunoSEQ multiplex PCR; TCRdb keeps in-frame clones, though not all of them. The table records 50,000 or so clones, around 86% of them present only once. The sequenced sample consisted of peripheral blood. The receptors were gathered from a man aged 60 to 69 with active COVID-19.

The V gene is TRBV10-3, the J gene TRBJ2-1, with D possibly matching TRBD1 (7 bases). Germline V CDR1 and CDR2: ENHRY, SYGVKD. The V gene lost 0 bases and the J gene lost 9 bases, with 21 bases spanning the gap. This CDR3 is built from 17 residues. The CDR3 DNA is TGTGCCATCAGTGAGTCTATACGACCAGGGGGGACGACTGAGCAGTTCTTC. Translated, it gives CAISESIRPGGTTEQFF.

CDR3 coding DNA: TGTGCCAGCAGCTTCAGTTCTCACTACGAGCAGTACTTC. Translated, it gives CASSFSSHYEQYF. The chain links TRBV7-8 to TRBJ2-7; D gene uncertain. The germline V gene encodes CDR1 SGHVS and CDR2 FQNEAQ. V dropped 3 bases and J dropped 3 bases, with 9 bases sitting between them. The CDR3 sequence is 13 residues long.